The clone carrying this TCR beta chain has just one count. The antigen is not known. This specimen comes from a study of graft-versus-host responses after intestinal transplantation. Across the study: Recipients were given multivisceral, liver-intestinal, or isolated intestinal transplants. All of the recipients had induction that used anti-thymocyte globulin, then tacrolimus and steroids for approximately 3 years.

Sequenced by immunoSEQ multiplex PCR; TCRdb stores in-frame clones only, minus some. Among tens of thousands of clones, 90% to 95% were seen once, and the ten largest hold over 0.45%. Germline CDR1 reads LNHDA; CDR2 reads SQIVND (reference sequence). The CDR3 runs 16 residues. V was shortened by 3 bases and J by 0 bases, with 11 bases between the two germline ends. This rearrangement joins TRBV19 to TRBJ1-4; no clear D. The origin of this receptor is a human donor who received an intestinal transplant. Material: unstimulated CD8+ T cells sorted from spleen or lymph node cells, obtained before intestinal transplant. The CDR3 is CASSIGSPATNEKLFF. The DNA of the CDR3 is TGTGCCAGTAGTATTGGCAGCCCCGCAACTAATGAAAAACTGTTTTTT.